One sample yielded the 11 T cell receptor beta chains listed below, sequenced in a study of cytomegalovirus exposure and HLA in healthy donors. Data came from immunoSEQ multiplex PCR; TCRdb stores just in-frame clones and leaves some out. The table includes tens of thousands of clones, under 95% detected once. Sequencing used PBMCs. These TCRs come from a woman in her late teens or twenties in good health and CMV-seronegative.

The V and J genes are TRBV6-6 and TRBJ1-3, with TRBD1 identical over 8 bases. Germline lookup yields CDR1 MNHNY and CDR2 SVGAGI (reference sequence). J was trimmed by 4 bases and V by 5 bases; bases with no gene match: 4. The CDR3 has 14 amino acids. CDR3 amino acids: CASSGTGLGNTIYF. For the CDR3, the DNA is TGTGCCAGCAGTGGGACAGGCCTCGGAAACACCATATATTTT.

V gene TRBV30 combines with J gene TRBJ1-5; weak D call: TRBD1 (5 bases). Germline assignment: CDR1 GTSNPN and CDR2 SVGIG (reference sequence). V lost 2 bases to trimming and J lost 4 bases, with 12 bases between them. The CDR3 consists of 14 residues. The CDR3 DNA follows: TGTGCCTGGAGTTTAGGGGCGGCAAATCAGCCCCAGCATTTT. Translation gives CAWSLGAANQPQHF.

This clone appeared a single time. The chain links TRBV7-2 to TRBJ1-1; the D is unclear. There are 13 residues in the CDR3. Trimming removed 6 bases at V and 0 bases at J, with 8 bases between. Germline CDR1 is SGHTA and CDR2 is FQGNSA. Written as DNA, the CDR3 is TGTGCCAGCAGAGGACTCTTGAACACTGAAGCTTTCTTT. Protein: CASRGLLNTEAFF.

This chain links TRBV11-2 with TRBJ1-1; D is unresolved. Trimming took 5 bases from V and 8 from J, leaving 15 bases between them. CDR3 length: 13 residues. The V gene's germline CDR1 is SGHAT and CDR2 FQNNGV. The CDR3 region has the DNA TGTGCCAGCAGCCCCACTGGGCCGACCGAAGCTTTCTTT. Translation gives CASSPTGPTEAFF.

CDR3 protein: CASSPGLAGAYEQYF. The DNA for the CDR3 is TGTGCCAGCAGCCCCGGACTAGCGGGAGCCTACGAGCAGTACTTC. The V call is TRBV11-2, the J call TRBJ2-7; TRBD2 agrees at 13 bases. V trimming: 5 bases; J trimming: 2 bases; junction bases outside the gene matches: 3. Germline loops: CDR1 SGHAT, CDR2 FQNNGV. The CDR3 extends over 15 amino acids.

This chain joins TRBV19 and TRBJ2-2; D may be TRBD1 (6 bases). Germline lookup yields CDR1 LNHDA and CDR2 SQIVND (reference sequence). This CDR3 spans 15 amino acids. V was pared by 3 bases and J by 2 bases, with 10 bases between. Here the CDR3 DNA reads TGTGCCAGTAGTATGATCAGGGGTAACACCGGGGAGCTGTTTTTT. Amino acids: CASSMIRGNTGELFF.

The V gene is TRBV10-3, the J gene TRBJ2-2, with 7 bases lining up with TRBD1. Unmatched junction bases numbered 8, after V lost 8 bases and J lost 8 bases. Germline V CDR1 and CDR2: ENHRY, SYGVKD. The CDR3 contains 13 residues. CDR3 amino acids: CAIGQVKMGELFF. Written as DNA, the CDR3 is TGTGCCATCGGACAGGTTAAGATGGGGGAGCTGTTTTTT.

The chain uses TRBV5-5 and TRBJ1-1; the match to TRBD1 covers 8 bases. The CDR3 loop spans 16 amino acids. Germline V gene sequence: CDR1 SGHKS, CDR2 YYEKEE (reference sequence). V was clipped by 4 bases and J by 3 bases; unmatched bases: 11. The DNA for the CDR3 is TGTGCCAGCAGCCCCCGGACAGGGTTGTGGTACACTGAAGCTTTCTTT. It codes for CASSPRTGLWYTEAFF.

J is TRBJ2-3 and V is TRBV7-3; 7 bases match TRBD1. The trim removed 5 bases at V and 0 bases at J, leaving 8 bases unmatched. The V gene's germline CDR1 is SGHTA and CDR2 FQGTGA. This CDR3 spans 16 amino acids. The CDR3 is CASSATGATSTDTQYF. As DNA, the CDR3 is TGTGCCAGCAGCGCCACAGGGGCGACTAGCACAGATACGCAGTATTTT.

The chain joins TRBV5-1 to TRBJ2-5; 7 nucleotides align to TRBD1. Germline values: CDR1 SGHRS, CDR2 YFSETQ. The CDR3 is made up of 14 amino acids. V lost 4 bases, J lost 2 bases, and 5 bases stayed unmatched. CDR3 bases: TGCGCCAGCAGCCCGGGACAGCTTCAAGAGACCCAGTACTTC. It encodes CASSPGQLQETQYF.

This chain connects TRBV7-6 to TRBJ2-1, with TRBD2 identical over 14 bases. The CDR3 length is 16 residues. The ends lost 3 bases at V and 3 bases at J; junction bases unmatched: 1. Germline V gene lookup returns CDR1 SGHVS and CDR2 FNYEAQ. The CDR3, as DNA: TGTGCCAGCAGCTTGGGACTAGCGGGGGACTACAATGAGCAGTTCTTC. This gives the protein CASSLGLAGDYNEQFF.